Sequencing of this TCR beta chain was carried out in a study of blood T cell repertoires in COVID-19. Study context: The samples span acute and convalescent COVID-19 from the United States, Italy and Spain. T cells, B-cell-depleted T cells, or PBMCs supplied cDNA or gDNA.

This clone showed up just once. In the original processing: The authors estimated nucleated cell counts from reference gene primer amplification. Clones were read by immunoSEQ multiplex PCR, and TCRdb kept only the in-frame ones, dropping some. V and J calls and clone size are given by that table; D and trimming were obtained from the DNA. The table has about 36,000 clones, around four fifths seen once. CDR1 and CDR2 from the germline V gene are MNHEY and SVGAGI. V lost 6 bases and J lost 2; bases outside the gene matches: 3. The CDR3 sequence is 14 residues long. What was sequenced was peripheral blood. This clonotype was obtained from a human donor in a cohort sampled during active COVID-19. The chain employs TRBV6-5 and TRBJ1-1, with 10 bases aligning to TRBD1. The CDR3 nucleotides read TGTGCCAGCAGGGGACAGGGGTCTAACACTGAAGCTTTCTTT. Encoded protein: CASRGQGSNTEAFF.